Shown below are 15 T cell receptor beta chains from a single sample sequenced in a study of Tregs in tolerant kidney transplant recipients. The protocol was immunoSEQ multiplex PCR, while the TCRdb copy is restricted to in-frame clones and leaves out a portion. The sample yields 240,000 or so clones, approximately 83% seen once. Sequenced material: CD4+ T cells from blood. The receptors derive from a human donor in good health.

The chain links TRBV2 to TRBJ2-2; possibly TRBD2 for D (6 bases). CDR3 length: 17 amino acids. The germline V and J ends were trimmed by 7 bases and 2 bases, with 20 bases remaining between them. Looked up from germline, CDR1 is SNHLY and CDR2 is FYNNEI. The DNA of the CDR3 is TGTGCCAGCAACCGAGCGGGCGACCTAAGTAACACCGGGGAGCTGTTTTTT. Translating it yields CASNRAGDLSNTGELFF.

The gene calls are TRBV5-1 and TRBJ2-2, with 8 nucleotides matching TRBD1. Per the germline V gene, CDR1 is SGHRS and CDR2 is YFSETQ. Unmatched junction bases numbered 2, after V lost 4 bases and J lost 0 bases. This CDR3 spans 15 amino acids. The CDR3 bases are TGCGCCAGCAGCCAGACAGGGGCGAACACCGGGGAGCTGTTTTTT. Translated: CASSQTGANTGELFF.

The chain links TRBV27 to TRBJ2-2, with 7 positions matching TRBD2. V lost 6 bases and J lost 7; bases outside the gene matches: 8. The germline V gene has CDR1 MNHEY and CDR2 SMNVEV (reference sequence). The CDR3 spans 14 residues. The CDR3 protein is CASRGSGKGGELFF. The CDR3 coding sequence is TGTGCCAGCAGGGGAAGCGGGAAAGGCGGGGAGCTGTTTTTT.

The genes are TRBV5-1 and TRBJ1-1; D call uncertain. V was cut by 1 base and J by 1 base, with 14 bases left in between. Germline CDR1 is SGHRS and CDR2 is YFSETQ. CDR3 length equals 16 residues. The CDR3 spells CASSLRPRAGNTEAFF. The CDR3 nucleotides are TGCGCCAGCAGCTTGCGCCCGCGGGCAGGGAACACTGAAGCTTTCTTT.

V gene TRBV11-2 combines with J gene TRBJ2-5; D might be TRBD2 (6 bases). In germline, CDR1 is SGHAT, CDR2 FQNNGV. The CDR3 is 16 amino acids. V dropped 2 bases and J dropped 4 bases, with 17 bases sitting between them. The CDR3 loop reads CASSLTTSLPRETQYF. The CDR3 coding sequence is TGTGCCAGCAGCTTAACGACTAGTCTGCCTCGAGAGACCCAGTACTTC.

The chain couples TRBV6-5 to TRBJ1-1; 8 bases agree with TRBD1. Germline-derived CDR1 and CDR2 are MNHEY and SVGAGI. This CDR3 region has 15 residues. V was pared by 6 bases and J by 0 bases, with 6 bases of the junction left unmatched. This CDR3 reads CASRGMDRVNTEAFF. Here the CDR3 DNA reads TGTGCCAGCAGGGGGATGGACAGGGTGAACACTGAAGCTTTCTTT.

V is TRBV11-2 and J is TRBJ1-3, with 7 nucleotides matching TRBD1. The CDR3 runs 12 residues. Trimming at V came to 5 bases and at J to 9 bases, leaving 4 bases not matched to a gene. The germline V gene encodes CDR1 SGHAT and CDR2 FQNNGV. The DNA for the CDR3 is TGTGCCAGCAGCGACAGGGATCCCACCATATATTTT. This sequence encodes CASSDRDPTIYF.

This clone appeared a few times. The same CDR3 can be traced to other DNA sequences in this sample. This chain's CDR3 is CASSEYGGGETQYF. The CDR3 bases are TGTGCCAGCAGTGAATATGGGGGTGGGGAGACCCAGTACTTC. The chain couples TRBV2 to TRBJ2-5, with D perhaps assigned TRBD1 or TRBD2 (5 bases each). V was cut by 2 bases and J by 5 bases, with 12 bases left in between. The CDR3 covers 14 residues. Germline assignment: CDR1 SNHLY and CDR2 FYNNEI.

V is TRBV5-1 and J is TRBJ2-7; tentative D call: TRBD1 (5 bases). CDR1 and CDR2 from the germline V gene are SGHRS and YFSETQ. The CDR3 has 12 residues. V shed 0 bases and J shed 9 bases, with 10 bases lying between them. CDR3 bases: TGCGCCAGCAGCTTGGAGCAGGGCGCGCAGTACTTC. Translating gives CASSLEQGAQYF.

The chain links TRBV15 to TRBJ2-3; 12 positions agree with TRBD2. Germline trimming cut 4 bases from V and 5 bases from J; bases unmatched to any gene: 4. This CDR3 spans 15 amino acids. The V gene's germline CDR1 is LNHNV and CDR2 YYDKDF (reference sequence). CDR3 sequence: CATSILAGGRDTQYF. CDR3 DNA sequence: TGTGCCACCAGCATTCTAGCGGGAGGGCGAGATACGCAGTATTTT. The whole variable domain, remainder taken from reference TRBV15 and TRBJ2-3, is DAMVIQNPRYQVTQFGKPVTLSCSQTLNHNVMYWYQQKSSQAPKLLFHYYDKDFNNEADTPDNFQSRRPNTSFCFLDIRSPGLGDTAMYLCATSILAGGRDTQYFGPGTRLTVL.

CDR3 nucleotides: TGCGCCAGCAGCGACCACACTGAAGCTTTCTTT. It codes for CASSDHTEAFF. This chain joins TRBV5-1 and TRBJ1-1; D unresolved. Germline values: CDR1 SGHRS, CDR2 YFSETQ. The CDR3 is 11 residues long. Trimming removed 4 bases from V and 3 bases from J, with 4 bases in between.

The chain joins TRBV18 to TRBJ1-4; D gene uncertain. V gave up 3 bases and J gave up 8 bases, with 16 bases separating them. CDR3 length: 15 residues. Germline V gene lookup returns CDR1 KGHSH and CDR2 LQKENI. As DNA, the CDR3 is TGTGCCAGCTCACCCGGGGAGGGATCACGAGAAAAACTGTTTTTT. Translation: CASSPGEGSREKLFF.

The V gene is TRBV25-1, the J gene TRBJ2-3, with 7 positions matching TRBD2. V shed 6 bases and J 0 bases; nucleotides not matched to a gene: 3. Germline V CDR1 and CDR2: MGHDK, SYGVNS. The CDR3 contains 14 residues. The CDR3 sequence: CASRGGVSTDTQYF. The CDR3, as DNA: TGTGCCAGCAGGGGAGGGGTCAGCACAGATACGCAGTATTTT.

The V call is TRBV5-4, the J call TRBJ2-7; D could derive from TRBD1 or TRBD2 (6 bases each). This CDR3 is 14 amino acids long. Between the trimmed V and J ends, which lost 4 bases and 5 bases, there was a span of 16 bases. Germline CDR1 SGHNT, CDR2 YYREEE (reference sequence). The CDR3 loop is CASSEGGHSHEQYF. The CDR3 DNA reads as TGTGCCAGCAGCGAGGGGGGACATTCCCACGAGCAGTACTTC. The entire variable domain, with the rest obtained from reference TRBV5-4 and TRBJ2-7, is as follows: ETGVTQSPTHLIKTRGQQVTLRCSSQSGHNTVSWYQQALGQGPQFIFQYYREEENGRGNFPPRFSGLQFPNYSSELNVNALELDDSALYLCASSEGGHSHEQYFGPGTRLTVT.

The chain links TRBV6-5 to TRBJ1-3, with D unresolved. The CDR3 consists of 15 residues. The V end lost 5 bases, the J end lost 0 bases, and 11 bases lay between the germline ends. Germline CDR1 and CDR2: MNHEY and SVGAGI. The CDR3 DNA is TGTGCCAGCAGTACGGACCGGTTCTCTGGAAACACCATATATTTT. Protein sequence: CASSTDRFSGNTIYF.